The 23 T cell receptor beta chains given below trace back to one sample, sequenced in a study of cytomegalovirus exposure and HLA in healthy donors. The PCR contained 60 Vbeta and 13 Jbeta primers. Sequenced by immunoSEQ multiplex PCR; TCRdb stores in-frame clones only, minus some. Of about 130,000 clones listed, approximately 78% are singletons. Specimen: PBMCs. The source of these receptors is a female donor in good health and CMV-seronegative.

This rearrangement joins TRBV27 to TRBJ1-2; possibly TRBD1 for D (5 bases). Trimming shortened V by 3 bases and J by 6 bases, and 11 bases separated the two germline ends. The CDR3 runs 13 residues. Germline CDR1 and CDR2: MNHEY and SMNVEV (reference sequence). DNA of the CDR3: TGTGCCAGCAGTTTCGGGCAGGGTCATGGCTACACCTTC. Amino acids: CASSFGQGHGYTF.

This clone was seen once. The J gene is TRBJ1-5, the V gene TRBV5-5; D possibly corresponds to TRBD1 (6 bases). The CDR3 spans 15 residues. V lost 1 base and J lost 5, with 13 bases in between. The germline V gene has CDR1 SGHKS and CDR2 YYEKEE (reference sequence). The CDR3 loop is CASSLWGQGDQPQHF. DNA of the CDR3: TGTGCCAGCAGCTTGTGGGGGCAGGGCGATCAGCCCCAGCATTTT.

This sequence joins TRBV7-2 and TRBJ2-1; no definite D call. This CDR3 comprises 12 residues. Trimming removed 5 bases at V and 10 bases at J, with 12 bases between. CDR1 and CDR2 from the germline V gene are SGHTA and FQGNSA. DNA for the CDR3: TGTGCCAGCAGCGGTAACTTCGCCGAGCAGTTCTTC. It yields the protein CASSGNFAEQFF.

Only a few counts were recorded for this clone. V is TRBV5-4 and J is TRBJ2-6; 7 bases match TRBD1. The CDR3 spans 17 residues. Germline V gene lookup returns CDR1 SGHNT and CDR2 YYREEE (reference sequence). Germline trimming cut 3 bases from V and 0 bases from J; bases unmatched to any gene: 6. In DNA form, the CDR3 reads TGTGCCAGCAGCTGGGACAGACTCTACTCTGGGGCCAACGTCCTGACTTTC. Translated, it gives CASSWDRLYSGANVLTF.

A remark on this clone: A junction boundary mismatches the germline segment, possibly from a read error. The V gene is TRBV7-9, the J gene TRBJ1-1; D is undetermined. CDR1 and CDR2 from the germline V gene are SEHNR and FQNEAQ (reference sequence). The CDR3 totals 15 residues. CDR3 DNA: TGTTCCAGCAGCCTCACTACATTTACACGGACTGAAGCTTTCTTT. Protein product: CSSSLTTFTRTEAFF.

This chain links TRBV4-3 with TRBJ2-7; D unresolved. CDR1 and CDR2 (germline): LGHNA, YSLEER. Trimming stripped 0 bases from V and 3 bases from J, with 6 bases between. This CDR3 is 13 amino acids long. The CDR3 is CASSQEASYEQYF. CDR3 DNA sequence: TGCGCCAGCAGCCAAGAGGCTAGCTACGAGCAGTACTTC.

Only a few counts were recorded for this clone. The J gene is TRBJ1-1, the V gene TRBV19; D perhaps matches TRBD1 (6 bases). V lost 5 bases to trimming and J lost 0 bases, with 16 bases between them. Germline CDR1 reads LNHDA; CDR2 reads SQIVND (reference sequence). The CDR3 runs 16 residues. CDR3 residues: CASSFRDMGMNTEAFF. The CDR3 region has the DNA TGTGCCAGTAGTTTCCGGGACATGGGGATGAACACTGAAGCTTTCTTT.

This rearrangement joins TRBV27 to TRBJ1-5, with D possibly being TRBD1 (6 bases). Germline loops: CDR1 MNHEY, CDR2 SMNVEV (reference sequence). The CDR3 loop spans 17 amino acids. V lost 5 bases, J lost 7 bases, and 24 bases lay in between. The CDR3 DNA follows: TGTGCCAGCAGTCAAAGGGGGGGCTCACGACGATTCCAGCCCCAGCATTTT. Residues: CASSQRGGSRRFQPQHF.

This clone appeared a few times. The CDR3 coding sequence is TGTGCCATCAGTGACGAGGGTTCTAACTATGGCTACACCTTC. The encoded protein is CAISDEGSNYGYTF. The chain combines TRBV10-3 with TRBJ1-2; no reliable D call. Germline CDR1 reads ENHRY; CDR2 reads SYGVKD. CDR3 size: 14 residues. The V end lost 3 bases, the J end lost 0 bases, and 8 bases lay between the germline ends.

The genes are TRBV19 and TRBJ1-1, with 8 positions matching TRBD1. CDR1 and CDR2 (germline): LNHDA, SQIVND (reference sequence). The CDR3 has 13 amino acids. V gave up 6 bases and J gave up 5 bases; unmatched junction bases: 5. The CDR3 region has the DNA TGTGCCAGTAGCGCAGACAGGGGTACTGAAGCTTTCTTT. Its protein is CASSADRGTEAFF.

The gene calls are TRBV27 and TRBJ2-5, with TRBD2 matching over 10 bases. The J call may be in error: the DNA end matches TRBJ2-7 better. This CDR3 comprises 14 residues. Germline CDR1 MNHEY, CDR2 SMNVEV (reference sequence). As DNA, the CDR3 is TGTGCCAGCAGCTGGACTAGCGGAGGCTACGAGCAGTACTTC. This translates into CASSWTSGGYEQYF.

V and J are TRBV7-2 and TRBJ2-3; D uncertain. The CDR3 totals 13 residues. Germline V gives CDR1 SGHTA, CDR2 FQGNSA. Trimming shortened V by 4 bases and J by 5 bases, and 10 bases separated the two germline ends. DNA of the CDR3: TGTGCCAGCAGCTCCGCTTTCGGAGATACGCAGTATTTT. This encodes CASSSAFGDTQYF. Variable domain in full (rest from reference TRBV7-2 and TRBJ2-3): GAGVSQSPSNKVTEKGKDVELRCDPISGHTALYWYRQSLGQGLEFLIYFQGNSAPDKSGLPSDRFSAERTGGSVSTLTIQRTQQEDSAVYLCASSSAFGDTQYFGPGTRLTVL.

The chain employs TRBV5-5 and TRBJ2-1; D is possibly TRBD2 (6 bases). Trimming left V 0 bases short and J 5 bases short, with 12 bases between. This CDR3 has 15 residues. Germline V gene data show CDR1 as SGHKS and CDR2 as YYEKEE (reference sequence). In DNA form, the CDR3 reads TGTGCCAGCAGCTTGGGGCCTAGCGCAAACAATGAGCAGTTCTTC. Amino acids: CASSLGPSANNEQFF.

J is TRBJ1-1 and V is TRBV6-6; tentative D call: TRBD1 (5 bases). Trimming removed 5 bases at V and 0 bases at J, with 7 bases between. The CDR3 extends over 13 amino acids. Germline V lookup: CDR1 MNHNY, CDR2 SVGAGI (reference sequence). CDR3 region: CASSIGVNTEAFF. The DNA for the CDR3 is TGTGCCAGCAGTATAGGGGTGAACACTGAAGCTTTCTTT.

CDR3 bases: TGTGCCAGCAGTGAATGGGGGGGGAGGGACACCGGGGAGCTGTTTTTT. Translated: CASSEWGGRDTGELFF. V is TRBV6-1 and J is TRBJ2-2; 7 nucleotides match TRBD2. This CDR3 has 16 residues. Germline CDR1 is MNHNS and CDR2 is SASEGT. V lost 2 bases and J lost 3; bases outside the gene matches: 6.

This chain uses TRBV6-6 with TRBJ1-6; D is undetermined. This CDR3 has 15 amino acids. Germline V lookup: CDR1 MNHNY, CDR2 SVGAGI (reference sequence). V was shortened by 5 bases and J by 0 bases, with 8 bases between the two germline ends. The CDR3 is CASSQRGSYNSPLHF. The CDR3 DNA reads as TGTGCCAGCAGTCAGCGGGGCTCCTATAATTCACCCCTCCACTTT.

V is TRBV28 and J is TRBJ1-5; D is perhaps TRBD1 (6 bases). The CDR3 has 13 residues. The V gene lost 10 bases and the J gene lost 4 bases, with 14 bases spanning the gap. Germline-derived CDR1 and CDR2 are MDHEN and SYDVKM. The CDR3 protein is CATYLQGNQPQHF. CDR3 sequence (DNA): TGTGCCACCTACCTTCAGGGGAATCAGCCCCAGCATTTT.

The V and J genes are TRBV5-1 and TRBJ2-7; 11 bases agree with TRBD1. Germline V gene lookup returns CDR1 SGHRS and CDR2 YFSETQ. The CDR3 spans 14 residues. With 4 bases clipped from V and 2 bases from J, the junction kept 2 bases outside the gene matches. The CDR3 region has the DNA TGCGCCAGCAGCACGGGACAGGGGGCCTACGAGCAGTACTTC. Protein product: CASSTGQGAYEQYF.

The chain recombines TRBV4-2 with TRBJ2-7; 11 bases are shared with TRBD2. The CDR3 covers 16 residues. Germline values: CDR1 LGHNA, CDR2 YNFKEQ. V was clipped by 6 bases and J by 2 bases; unmatched bases: 9. The CDR3 DNA follows: TGTGCCAGCAGTCTAGGAGGGACTAGCGGCCCCTACGAGCAGTACTTC. Translating gives CASSLGGTSGPYEQYF.

This clone was counted only a few times. The V call is TRBV2, the J call TRBJ1-2; D gene unclear. CDR3 length equals 13 residues. V was trimmed by 3 bases and J by 4 bases, leaving 9 bases between them. Looked up from germline, CDR1 is SNHLY and CDR2 is FYNNEI. CDR3 sequence reads: CASSDAVVYGYTF. The CDR3 DNA sequence: TGTGCCAGCAGTGATGCAGTCGTCTATGGCTACACCTTC.

The chain is built from TRBV28 and TRBJ2-7; D possibly corresponds to TRBD2 (6 bases). Germline V lookup: CDR1 MDHEN, CDR2 SYDVKM. Trimming left V 6 bases short and J 2 bases short, with 11 bases between. The CDR3 consists of 13 residues. The CDR3 nucleotides are TGTGCCAGCAGGGTGGGACTCACCTACGAGCAGTACTTC. Amino acid sequence: CASRVGLTYEQYF.

This CDR3 is CASSPGPLTGVQETQYF. As DNA, the CDR3 is TGTGCCAGCAGCCCCGGCCCCCTGACAGGGGTCCAAGAGACCCAGTACTTC. V and J are TRBV13 and TRBJ2-5; 8 bases match TRBD1. The CDR3 runs to 17 residues. CDR1 and CDR2 from the germline V gene are PRHDT and FYEKMQ (reference sequence). The V gene end was trimmed by 5 bases and the J gene end by 1 base; junction bases not matched to a gene: 12.

V is TRBV5-6 and J is TRBJ1-2; no clear D gene. Germline CDR1 reads SGHDT; CDR2 reads YYEEEE. The CDR3 consists of 15 residues. V was trimmed by 4 bases and J by 0 bases, leaving 13 bases between them. Here the CDR3 reads CASSLPRSSNYGYTF. CDR3 nucleotides: TGTGCCAGCAGCCTCCCGAGGTCATCTAACTATGGCTACACCTTC.